This T cell receptor (beta chain) was identified in a study of CD4+ T cells in melanoma (dated by TCRdb to about 2022). With respect to the entire study: Neoantigen-specific CD4+ T cells in human melanoma were investigated in the study. Broad study findings and their caveats: According to the report, neoantigen-specific CD4+ T cells in melanoma displayed diverse differentiation states. Neoantigen-specific CD4+ T cells were reported to be correlated with the function of CD8+ T cells, macrophages and B cells.

Donors were patients with melanoma. This clone came up a few times. Its antigen remains undetermined. No base qualities exist here, and no much larger clone lies one base off it. The CDR3 goes from the cysteine to the phenylalanine over 16 residues. Only the CDR3 DNA is retained, 48 bases long and in frame from the first base. V is clipped by 5 bases and J by 7 bases, and the sequence between their germline boundaries is 21 bases long. From the germline V gene, CDR1 is SGHTA and CDR2 is FQGNSA. Libraries were prepared through the immunoSEQ multiplex PCR assay. Imported from immuneACCESS, the table was reduced by TCRdb to in-frame sequences with V and J called. These copies leave out some clones; in studies compared against another copy, an unresolved V gene accounts for under half, and the cause of the remainder is not known. The sample table holds 15,000 to 20,000 clones, of which roughly 85% were seen once. The top ten hold around 5.4% of the sample.

This sequence originates from a human donor with melanoma. The sequenced sample was cells from a culture (not recorded whether cultured in vitro). The V gene is TRBV7-2 and the J gene is TRBJ1-5; a confident D gene designation cannot be given. The nucleotide sequence is TGTGCCAGCAGCCCCAGAACCGGGTTTATGGTACAGCCCCAGCATTTT. This codes for CASSPRTGFMVQPQHF.